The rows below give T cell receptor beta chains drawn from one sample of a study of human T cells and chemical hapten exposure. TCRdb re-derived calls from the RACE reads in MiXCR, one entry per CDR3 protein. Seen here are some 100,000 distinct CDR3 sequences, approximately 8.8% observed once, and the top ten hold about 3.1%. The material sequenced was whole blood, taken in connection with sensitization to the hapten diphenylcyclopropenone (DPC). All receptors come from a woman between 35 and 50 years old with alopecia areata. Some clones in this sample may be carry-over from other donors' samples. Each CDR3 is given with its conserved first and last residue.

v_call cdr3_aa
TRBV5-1 CASSLNARGEYTEAFF
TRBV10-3 CAIKFQGDNSPLHF
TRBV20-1 CSAAGGAINEQYF
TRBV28 CATREESSYEQYF
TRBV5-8 CASSSGTGHNEQFF
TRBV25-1 CASSGSSGVDEQYF
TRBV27 CASSPLRTGVSEAFF
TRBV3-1 CASSQRETDTQYF
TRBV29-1 CSVDPDRGGDGYTF
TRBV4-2 CASRGGDTQYF
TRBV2 CASSRGSGTGELFF
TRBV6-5 CASSEGKSPLHF
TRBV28 CASSLFDRGWNGYTF
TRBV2 CASSYSGPGIF
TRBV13 CASSLREEQYF
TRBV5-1 CASSLVGSRNTEAFF
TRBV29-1 CSVELPGRPNYGYTF
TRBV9 CASSPLDGFFYGYTF
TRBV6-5 CASSRSGLTESPLHF
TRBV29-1 CSVDAMALQGRGEQFF
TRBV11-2 CASSLGIGNTEAFF
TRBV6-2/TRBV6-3 CASSPRQEGARHF
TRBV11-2 CASSLGHQETQYF
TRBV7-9 CASSLGFGQVLEKLFF
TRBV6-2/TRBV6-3 CASSYGSNTEAFF
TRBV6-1 CASSDLKTRASEETQYF